This T cell receptor beta chain was sequenced during a study of T cell responses to AZD1222 COVID-19 vaccine. Clones were read by immunoSEQ multiplex PCR, and TCRdb kept only the in-frame ones, dropping some. The table includes around 140,000 clones, 80% to 95% detected once. CDR3 length: 14 residues. Germline V lookup: CDR1 SGHRS, CDR2 YFSETQ. The V and J ends lost 0 bases and 0 bases respectively, with 6 bases between them. The specimen was peripheral blood, collected on day 0 of MenACWY control vaccination. This receptor was taken from an adult in good health. The gene calls are TRBV5-1 and TRBJ1-1; D gene uncertain. The CDR3 region has the DNA TGCGCCAGCAGCTTGGTGGAGATGAACACTGAAGCTTTCTTT. The encoded protein is CASSLVEMNTEAFF.